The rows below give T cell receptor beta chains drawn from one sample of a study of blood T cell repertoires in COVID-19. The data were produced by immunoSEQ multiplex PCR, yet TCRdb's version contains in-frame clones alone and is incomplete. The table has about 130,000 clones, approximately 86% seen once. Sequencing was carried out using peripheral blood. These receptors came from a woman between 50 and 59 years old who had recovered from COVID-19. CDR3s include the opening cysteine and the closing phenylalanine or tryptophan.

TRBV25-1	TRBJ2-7	CASSDYRGFGYF
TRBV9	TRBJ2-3	CASSVYPSGGTDTQYF
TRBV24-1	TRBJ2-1	CATSDGRAYNEQFF
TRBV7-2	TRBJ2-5	CASSSVQETQYF
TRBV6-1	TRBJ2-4	CASSDTGGADIQYF
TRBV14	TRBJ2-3	CASSPERYRDTQYF
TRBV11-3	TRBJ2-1	CASSLARAGANEQFF
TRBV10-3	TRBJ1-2	CAISESEYRRPSYGYTF
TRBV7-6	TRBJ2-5	CASSLEVLFGPTDPETQYF
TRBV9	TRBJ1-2	CASSAGTGDRNGYTF